In its sample, the clone carrying this TCR beta chain was seen once. Its antigen remains unidentified. The J segment lost 5 bases and the V segment lost 0 bases, leaving 8 bases of the junction unmatched. The CDR3 loop spans 17 amino acids. Germline loops: CDR1 LGHNA, CDR2 YSLEER. Assay: immunoSEQ multiplex PCR; the TCRdb copy retains only in-frame clones and omits some. The profile shows millions of clones, around 94% of them singletons. This record belongs to a study of shared clonotypes between healthy human individuals. Findings of the study overall: Depth of sequencing was expected to influence donor clonotype sharing. Memory subsets generally showed smaller estimated richness than naive subsets did.

Sequencing used naive CD4+ T cells sorted from blood. Subset described: CD45RA+ positively selected. This TCR came from a man between 18 and 35 years old in good health. The chain has TRBV4-3 and TRBJ2-2; 8 bases align to TRBD2. CDR3 bases: TGCGCCAGCAGCCAAGAGTGGAACGGGAGGGTTACCGGGGAGCTGTTTTTT. Translation gives CASSQEWNGRVTGELFF.